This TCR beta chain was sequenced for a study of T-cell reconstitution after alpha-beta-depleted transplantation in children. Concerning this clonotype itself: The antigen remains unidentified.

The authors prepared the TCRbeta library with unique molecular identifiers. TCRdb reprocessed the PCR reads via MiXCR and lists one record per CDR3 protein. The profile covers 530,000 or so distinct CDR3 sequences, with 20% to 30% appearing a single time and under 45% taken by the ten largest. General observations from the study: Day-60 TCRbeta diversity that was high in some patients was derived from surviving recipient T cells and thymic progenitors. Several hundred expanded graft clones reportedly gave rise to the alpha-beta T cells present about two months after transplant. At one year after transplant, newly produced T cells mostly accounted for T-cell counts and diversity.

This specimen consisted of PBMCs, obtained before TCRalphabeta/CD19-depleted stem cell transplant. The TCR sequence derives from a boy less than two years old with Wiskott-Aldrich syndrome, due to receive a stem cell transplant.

The CDR3 DNA follows: TGTGCCAGCAGTGACGACAGCCCGGGGTACATTCAGTACTTC. It is translated as CASSDDSPGYIQYF. The chain couples TRBV2 to TRBJ2-4; tentatively, D is TRBD1 or TRBD2 (5 bases each). The CDR3 runs to 14 residues. Trimming shortened V by 3 bases and J by 8 bases, and 14 bases separated the two germline ends. Per the germline V gene, CDR1 is SNHLY and CDR2 is FYNNEI.